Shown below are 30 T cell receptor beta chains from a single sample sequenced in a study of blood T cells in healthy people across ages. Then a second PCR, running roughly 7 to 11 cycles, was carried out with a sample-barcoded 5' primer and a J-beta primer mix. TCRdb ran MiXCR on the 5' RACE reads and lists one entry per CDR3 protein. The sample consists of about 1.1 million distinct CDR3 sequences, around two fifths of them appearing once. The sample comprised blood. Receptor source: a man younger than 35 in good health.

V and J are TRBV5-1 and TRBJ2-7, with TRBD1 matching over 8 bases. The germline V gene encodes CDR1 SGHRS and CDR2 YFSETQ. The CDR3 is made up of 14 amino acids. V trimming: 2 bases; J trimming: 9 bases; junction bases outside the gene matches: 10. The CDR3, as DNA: TGCGCCAGCAGCTTACCGGGACAGGTGAACGGGCAGTACTTC. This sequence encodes CASSLPGQVNGQYF. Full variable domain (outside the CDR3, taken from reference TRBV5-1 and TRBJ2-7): KAGVTQTPRYLIKTRGQQVTLSCSPISGHRSVSWYQQTPGQGLQFLFEYFSETQRNKGNFPGRFSGRQFSNSRSEMNVSTLELGDSALYLCASSLPGQVNGQYFGPGTRLTVT.

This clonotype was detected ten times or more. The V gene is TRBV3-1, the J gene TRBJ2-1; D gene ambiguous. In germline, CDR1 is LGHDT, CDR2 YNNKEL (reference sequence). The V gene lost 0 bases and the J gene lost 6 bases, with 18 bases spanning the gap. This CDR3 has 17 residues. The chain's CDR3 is CASSQEVRQALGNEQFF. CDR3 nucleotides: TGTGCCAGCAGCCAAGAGGTTCGGCAGGCCCTAGGCAATGAGCAGTTCTTC.

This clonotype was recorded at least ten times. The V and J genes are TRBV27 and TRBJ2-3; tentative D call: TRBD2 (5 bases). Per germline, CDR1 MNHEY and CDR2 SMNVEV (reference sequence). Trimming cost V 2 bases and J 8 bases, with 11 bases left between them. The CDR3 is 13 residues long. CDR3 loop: CASSLSWGATQYF. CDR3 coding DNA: TGTGCCAGCAGTTTAAGTTGGGGAGCTACGCAGTATTTT.

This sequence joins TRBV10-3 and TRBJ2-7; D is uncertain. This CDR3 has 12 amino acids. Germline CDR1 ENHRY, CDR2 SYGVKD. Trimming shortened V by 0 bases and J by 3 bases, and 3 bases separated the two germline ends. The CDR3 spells CAISESLYEQYF. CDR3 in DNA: TGTGCCATCAGTGAGTCCCTCTACGAGCAGTACTTC.

CDR3 sequence: CASSLDRANADTQYF. The CDR3 DNA reads as TGTGCCAGCAGCTTGGACAGGGCCAACGCAGATACGCAGTATTTT. The rearrangement joins TRBV7-8 to TRBJ2-3, with 8 bases lining up with TRBD1. Per germline, CDR1 SGHVS and CDR2 FQNEAQ. Trimming removed 3 bases from V and 4 bases from J; junction bases left unmatched: 6. The CDR3 is 15 amino acids.

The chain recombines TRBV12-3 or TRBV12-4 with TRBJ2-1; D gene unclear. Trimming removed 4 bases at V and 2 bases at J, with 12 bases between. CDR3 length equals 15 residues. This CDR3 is CASSSAQGTYNEQFF. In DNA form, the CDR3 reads TGTGCCAGCAGTTCCGCACAAGGAACCTACAATGAGCAGTTCTTC.

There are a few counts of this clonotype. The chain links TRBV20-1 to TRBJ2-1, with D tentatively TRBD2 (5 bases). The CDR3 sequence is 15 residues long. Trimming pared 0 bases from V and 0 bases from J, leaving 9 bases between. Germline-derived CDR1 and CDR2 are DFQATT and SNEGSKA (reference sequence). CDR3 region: CSARDTGSSYNEQFF. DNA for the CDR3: TGCAGTGCTAGAGACACGGGGAGCTCCTACAATGAGCAGTTCTTC.

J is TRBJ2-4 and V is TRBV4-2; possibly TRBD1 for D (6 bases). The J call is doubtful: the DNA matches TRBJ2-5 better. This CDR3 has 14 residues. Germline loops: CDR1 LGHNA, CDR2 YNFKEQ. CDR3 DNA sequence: TGTGCCAGCAGCCAAGCGGACAGCCAAGAGACCCAGTACTTC. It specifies CASSQADSQETQYF.

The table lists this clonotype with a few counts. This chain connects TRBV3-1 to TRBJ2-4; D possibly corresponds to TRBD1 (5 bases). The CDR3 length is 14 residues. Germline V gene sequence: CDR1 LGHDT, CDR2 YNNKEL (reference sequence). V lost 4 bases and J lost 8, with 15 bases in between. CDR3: CASSPTATLDIQYF. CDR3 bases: TGTGCCAGCAGCCCGACAGCTACACTTGACATTCAGTACTTC.

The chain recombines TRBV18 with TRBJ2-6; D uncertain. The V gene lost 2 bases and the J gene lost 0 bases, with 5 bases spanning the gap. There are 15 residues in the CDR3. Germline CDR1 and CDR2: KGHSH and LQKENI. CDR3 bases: TGTGCCAGCTCACCAGCCAGCTCTGGGGCCAACGTCCTGACTTTC. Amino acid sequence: CASSPASSGANVLTF.

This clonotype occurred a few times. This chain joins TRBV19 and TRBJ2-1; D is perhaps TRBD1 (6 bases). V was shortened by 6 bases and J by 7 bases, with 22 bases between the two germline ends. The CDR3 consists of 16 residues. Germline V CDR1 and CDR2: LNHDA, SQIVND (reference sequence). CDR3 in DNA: TGTGCCAGTAGCGACCGAGGGGCAGGGGTTGGGAATGAGCAGTTCTTC. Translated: CASSDRGAGVGNEQFF. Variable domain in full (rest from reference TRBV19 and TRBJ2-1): DGGITQSPKYLFRKEGQNVTLSCEQNLNHDAMYWYRQDPGQGLRLIYYSQIVNDFQKGDIAEGYSVSREKKESFPLTVTSAQKNPTAFYLCASSDRGAGVGNEQFFGPGTRLTVL.

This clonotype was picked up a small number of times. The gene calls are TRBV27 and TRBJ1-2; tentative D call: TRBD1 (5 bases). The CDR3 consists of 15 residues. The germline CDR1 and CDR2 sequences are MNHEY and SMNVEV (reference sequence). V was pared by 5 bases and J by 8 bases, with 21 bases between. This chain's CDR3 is CASSPHIDTGEGYTF. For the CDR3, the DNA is TGTGCCAGCAGTCCCCACATCGATACAGGAGAAGGCTACACCTTC.

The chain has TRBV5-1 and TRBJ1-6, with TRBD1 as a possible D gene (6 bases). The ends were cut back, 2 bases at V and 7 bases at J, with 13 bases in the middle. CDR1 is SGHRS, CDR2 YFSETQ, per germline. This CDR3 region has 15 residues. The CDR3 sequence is CASSLDGQRNSPLHF. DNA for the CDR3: TGCGCCAGCAGCTTAGACGGACAGAGAAATTCACCCCTCCACTTT.

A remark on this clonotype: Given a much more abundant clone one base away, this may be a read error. The CDR3 here is CASSVAASAATQYF. CDR3 nucleotide sequence: TGTGCCAGCAGCGTAGCGGCCAGCGCAGCTACGCAGTATTTT. This sequence joins TRBV9 and TRBJ2-3, with unresolved D. Trimming took 0 bases from V and 8 from J, leaving 13 bases between them. Germline lookup yields CDR1 SGDLS and CDR2 YYNGEE. The CDR3 has 14 amino acids.

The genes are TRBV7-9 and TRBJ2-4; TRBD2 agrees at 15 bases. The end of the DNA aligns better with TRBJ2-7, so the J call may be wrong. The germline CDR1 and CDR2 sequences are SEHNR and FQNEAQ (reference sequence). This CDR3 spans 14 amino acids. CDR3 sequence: CASGTSGGLDEQYF. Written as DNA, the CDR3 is TGTGCCAGCGGGACTAGCGGGGGGCTCGACGAGCAGTACTTC.

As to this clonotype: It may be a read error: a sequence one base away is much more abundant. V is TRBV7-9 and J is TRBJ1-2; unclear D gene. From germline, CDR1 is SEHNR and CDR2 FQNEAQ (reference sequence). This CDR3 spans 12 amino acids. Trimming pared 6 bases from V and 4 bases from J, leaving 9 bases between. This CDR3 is CASSPNPYGYTF. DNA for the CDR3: TGTGCCAGCAGTCCTAACCCCTATGGCTACACCTTC.

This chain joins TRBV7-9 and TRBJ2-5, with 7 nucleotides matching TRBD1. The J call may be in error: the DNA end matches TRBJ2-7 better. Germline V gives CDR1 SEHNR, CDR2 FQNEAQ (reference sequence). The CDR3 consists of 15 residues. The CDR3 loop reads CASSPYRGQAYEQYF. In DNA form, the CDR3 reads TGTGCCAGCAGCCCCTACAGGGGTCAGGCCTACGAGCAGTACTTC.

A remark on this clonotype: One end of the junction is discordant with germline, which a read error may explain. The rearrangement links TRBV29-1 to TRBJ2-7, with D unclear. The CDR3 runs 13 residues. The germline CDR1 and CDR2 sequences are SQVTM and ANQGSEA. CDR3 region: CNVAGSRPYEQYF. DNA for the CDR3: TGCAACGTTGCTGGCAGCCGCCCTTACGAGCAGTACTTC.

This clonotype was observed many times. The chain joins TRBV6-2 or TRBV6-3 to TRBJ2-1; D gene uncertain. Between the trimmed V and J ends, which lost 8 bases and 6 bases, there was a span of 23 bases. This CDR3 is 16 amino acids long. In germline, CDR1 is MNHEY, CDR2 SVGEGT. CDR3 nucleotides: TGTGCCAGCGTGGTTCGGCAGACAAAGTTGATCAATGAGCAGTTCTTC. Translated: CASVVRQTKLINEQFF.

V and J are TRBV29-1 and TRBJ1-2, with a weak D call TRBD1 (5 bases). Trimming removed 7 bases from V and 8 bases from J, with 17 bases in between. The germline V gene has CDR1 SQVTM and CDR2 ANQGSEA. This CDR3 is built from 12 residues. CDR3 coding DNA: TGCAGCGCCGAGGGACGGAATATCGGCTACACCTTC. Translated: CSAEGRNIGYTF.

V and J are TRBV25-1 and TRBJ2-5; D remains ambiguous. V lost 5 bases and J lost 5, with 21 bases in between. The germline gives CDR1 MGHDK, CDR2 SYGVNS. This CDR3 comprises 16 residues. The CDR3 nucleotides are TGTGCCAGCAGTCCTCGACACCTTACTCCTTCGGAGACCCAGTACTTC. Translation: CASSPRHLTPSETQYF.

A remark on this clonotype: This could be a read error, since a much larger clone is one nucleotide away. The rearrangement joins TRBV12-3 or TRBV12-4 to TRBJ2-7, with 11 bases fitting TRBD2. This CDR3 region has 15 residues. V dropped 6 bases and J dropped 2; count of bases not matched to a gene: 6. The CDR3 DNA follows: TGTGCCAGCAGACTCGGACTAGCGGGCACCTACGAGCAGTACTTC. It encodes CASRLGLAGTYEQYF.

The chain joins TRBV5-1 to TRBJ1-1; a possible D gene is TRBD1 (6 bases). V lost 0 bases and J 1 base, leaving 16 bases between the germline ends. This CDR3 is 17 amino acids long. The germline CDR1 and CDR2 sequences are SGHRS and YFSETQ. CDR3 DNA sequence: TGCGCCAGCAGCTTGGGGGCAGGGGATATGAGGAACACTGAAGCTTTCTTT. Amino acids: CASSLGAGDMRNTEAFF.

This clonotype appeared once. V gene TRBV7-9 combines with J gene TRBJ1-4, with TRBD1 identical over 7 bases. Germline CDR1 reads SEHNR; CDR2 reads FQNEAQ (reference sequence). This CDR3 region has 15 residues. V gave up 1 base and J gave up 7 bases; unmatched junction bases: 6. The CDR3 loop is CASSLVVTGVEKLFF. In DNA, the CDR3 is TGTGCCAGCAGCTTAGTGGTTACAGGGGTTGAAAAACTGTTTTTT.

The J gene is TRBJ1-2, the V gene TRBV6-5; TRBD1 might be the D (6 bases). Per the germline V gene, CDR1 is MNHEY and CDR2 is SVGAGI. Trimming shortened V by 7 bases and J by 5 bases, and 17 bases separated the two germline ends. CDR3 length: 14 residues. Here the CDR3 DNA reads TGTGCCAGCATTGGGGGGGGGGCCCGGTATGGCTACACCTTC. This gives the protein CASIGGGARYGYTF.

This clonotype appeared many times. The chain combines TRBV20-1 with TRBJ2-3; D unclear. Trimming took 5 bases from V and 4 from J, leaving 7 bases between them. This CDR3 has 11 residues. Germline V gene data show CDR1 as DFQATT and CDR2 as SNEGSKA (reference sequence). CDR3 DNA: TGCAGTGCTCAAAAGGCAGATACGCAGTATTTT. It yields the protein CSAQKADTQYF.

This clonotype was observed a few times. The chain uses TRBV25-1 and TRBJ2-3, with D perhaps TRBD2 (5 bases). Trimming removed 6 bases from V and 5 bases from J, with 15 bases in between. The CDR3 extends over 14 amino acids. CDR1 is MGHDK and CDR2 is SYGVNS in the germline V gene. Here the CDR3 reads CASRGRTAGDTQYF. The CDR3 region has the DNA TGTGCCAGCAGGGGCAGAACGGCGGGAGATACGCAGTATTTT.

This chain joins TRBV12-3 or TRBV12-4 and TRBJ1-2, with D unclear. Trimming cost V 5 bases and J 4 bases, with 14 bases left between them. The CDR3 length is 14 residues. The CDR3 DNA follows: TGTGCCAGCAGTCCCTCGACTCCTACCTATGGCTACACCTTC. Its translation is CASSPSTPTYGYTF.

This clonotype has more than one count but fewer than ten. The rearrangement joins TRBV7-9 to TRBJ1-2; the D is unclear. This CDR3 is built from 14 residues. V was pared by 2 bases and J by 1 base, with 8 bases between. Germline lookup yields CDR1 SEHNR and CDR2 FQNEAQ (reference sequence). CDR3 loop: CASSLRTFNYGYTF. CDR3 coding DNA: TGTGCCAGCAGCTTAAGGACTTTTAACTATGGCTACACCTTC.

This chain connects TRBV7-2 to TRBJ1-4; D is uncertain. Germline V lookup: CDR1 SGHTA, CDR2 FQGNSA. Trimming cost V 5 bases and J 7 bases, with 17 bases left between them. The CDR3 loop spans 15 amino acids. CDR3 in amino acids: CASSQVPQRVEKLFF. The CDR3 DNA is TGTGCCAGCAGCCAAGTCCCACAGAGGGTTGAAAAACTGTTTTTT.